These 20 T cell receptor beta chains were sequenced from one sample in a study of blood T cell repertoires in COVID-19. Sequencing used immunoSEQ multiplex PCR; TCRdb keeps in-frame clones, though not all of them. The sample shows about 210,000 clones, approximately 80% of them seen only once. The material sequenced was PBMCs or T cells enriched from blood (not recorded which). The receptors come from a man between 35 and 55 years old who had recovered from COVID-19.

This chain joins TRBV19 and TRBJ1-2; 7 bases line up with TRBD1. The CDR3 loop spans 14 amino acids. Germline-derived CDR1 and CDR2 are LNHDA and SQIVND (reference sequence). With V trimmed by 5 bases and J by 0 bases, 3 bases remained unmatched. The CDR3: CASSSGTANYGYTF. The CDR3 DNA sequence: TGTGCCAGTAGTTCCGGGACAGCTAACTATGGCTACACCTTC.

The V gene is TRBV18, the J gene TRBJ2-1; TRBD2 matches at 10 bases. CDR3 length equals 15 residues. The germline CDR1 and CDR2 sequences are KGHSH and LQKENI. The V and J ends lost 5 bases and 10 bases, in that order; junction bases with no gene match: 11. The CDR3 region is CASSWASSGGLEQFF. CDR3 nucleotides: TGTGCCAGCTCATGGGCGTCTAGCGGGGGTCTCGAGCAGTTCTTC.

V gene TRBV19 combines with J gene TRBJ1-2; 9 bases are a match to TRBD1. This CDR3 region has 16 residues. CDR1 is LNHDA, CDR2 SQIVND, per germline (reference sequence). The V and J ends lost 4 bases and 8 bases, in that order; junction bases with no gene match: 14. This CDR3 is CASSTIGSDRGDGYTF. For the CDR3, the DNA is TGTGCCAGTAGTACCATCGGGTCGGACAGGGGTGACGGCTACACCTTC.

This clone has only a few counts. This chain joins TRBV12-5 and TRBJ2-2, with 8 bases aligning to TRBD1. CDR3 size: 15 residues. The junction had 5 bases not matched to a gene; V was cut back by 6 bases and J by 2 bases. Germline CDR1 is LGHNT and CDR2 is FRNRAP. The CDR3 DNA sequence: TGTGCTAGTGGACCGGGACAGGTTAACACCGGGGAGCTGTTTTTT. It is translated as CASGPGQVNTGELFF.

This clone was counted only a few times. The chain joins TRBV19 to TRBJ1-5; TRBD1 matches at 8 bases. Trimming removed 1 base from V and 2 bases from J; junction bases left unmatched: 1. CDR1 and CDR2 from the germline V gene are LNHDA and SQIVND (reference sequence). The CDR3 extends over 15 amino acids. The CDR3 here is CASSIATGGNQPQHF. The CDR3 bases are TGTGCCAGTAGTATAGCGACAGGGGGCAATCAGCCCCAGCATTTT.

The CDR3 bases are TGTGCCAGCAGTTCTAACAGGGAGGAGCAGTACTTC. Protein sequence: CASSSNREEQYF. The rearrangement links TRBV12-3 or TRBV12-4 to TRBJ2-7; possibly TRBD1 for D (6 bases). Trimming shortened V by 4 bases and J by 7 bases, and 11 bases separated the two germline ends. The CDR3 is 12 amino acids.

This clone was detected only a few times. J is TRBJ2-7 and V is TRBV29-1, with a possible D match to TRBD2 (5 bases). The CDR3 is made up of 13 amino acids. Per the germline V gene, CDR1 is SQVTM and CDR2 is ANQGSEA. Trimming removed 7 bases from V and 3 bases from J, with 16 bases in between. The CDR3 region has the DNA TGCAGCGCTAGGACTGGGCTCGTCTACGAGCAGTACTTC. It yields the protein CSARTGLVYEQYF.

The chain has TRBV5-4 and TRBJ1-1; 7 bases fit TRBD1. This CDR3 comprises 16 residues. V gave up 0 bases and J gave up 1 base; unmatched junction bases: 6. From germline, CDR1 is SGHNT and CDR2 YYREEE (reference sequence). The CDR3 sequence is CASSLGKGTANTEAFF. DNA for the CDR3: TGTGCCAGCAGCTTGGGAAAAGGGACAGCGAACACTGAAGCTTTCTTT.

In its sample, this clone was seen once. The chain is built from TRBV19 and TRBJ2-5; 14 bases align to TRBD2. Per the germline V gene, CDR1 is LNHDA and CDR2 is SQIVND (reference sequence). The CDR3 totals 16 residues. V dropped 5 bases and J dropped 2; count of bases not matched to a gene: 4. The CDR3 DNA reads as TGTGCCAGTAGTCTGCGACTAGCGGGGGGGCAAGAGACCCAGTACTTC. It is translated as CASSLRLAGGQETQYF.

V usage is TRBV9 and J usage is TRBJ2-1, with D maybe TRBD2 (6 bases). The germline V gene encodes CDR1 SGDLS and CDR2 YYNGEE. This CDR3 comprises 15 residues. The ends were cut back, 2 bases at V and 5 bases at J, with 14 bases in the middle. CDR3: CASSVVVRGDNEQFF. The CDR3 nucleotides are TGTGCCAGCAGCGTGGTTGTGCGGGGAGACAATGAGCAGTTCTTC.

The V and J genes are TRBV3-1 (or the pseudogene TRBV3-2) and TRBJ1-2, with 8 bases lining up with TRBD1. The CDR3 covers 16 residues. V gave up 1 base and J gave up 7 bases; unmatched junction bases: 11. The germline CDR1 and CDR2 sequences are LGHDT and YNNKEL (reference sequence). CDR3 coding DNA: TGTGCCAGCAGCCAAGGGACCGGACAGGGAGGAAGTGGCTACACCTTC. This codes for CASSQGTGQGGSGYTF.

The rearrangement links TRBV19 to TRBJ2-3, with TRBD2 matching 7 bases. This CDR3 has 15 amino acids. Losses at the gene ends were 3 bases for V and 0 bases for J; bases not matched to a gene: 3. Germline V CDR1 and CDR2: LNHDA, SQIVND (reference sequence). The CDR3, as DNA: TGTGCCAGTAGTATGGGGGGGTATAGCACAGATACGCAGTATTTT. Its protein product is CASSMGGYSTDTQYF.

This clone was detected a few times. This chain uses TRBV5-4 with TRBJ2-4, with D perhaps matching TRBD2 (6 bases). The V gene lost 0 bases and the J gene lost 10 bases, with 17 bases spanning the gap. The germline V gene encodes CDR1 SGHNT and CDR2 YYREEE (reference sequence). This CDR3 region has 15 residues. CDR3 coding DNA: TGTGCCAGCAGCTTGGATCTTCGGGACTTCATGATTCAGTACTTC. Translated, it gives CASSLDLRDFMIQYF.

The V gene is TRBV6-4, the J gene TRBJ2-2; possibly TRBD2 for D (5 bases). Germline CDR1 is MRHNA and CDR2 is SNTAGT. V was trimmed by 2 bases and J by 5 bases, leaving 9 bases between them. This CDR3 comprises 14 residues. The CDR3 reads CASSDTRRTGELFF. CDR3 in DNA: TGTGCCAGCAGTGACACTAGGAGGACCGGGGAGCTGTTTTTT.

V and J are TRBV24-1 and TRBJ2-1; 9 bases are a match to TRBD2. The CDR3 loop spans 16 amino acids. CDR1 KGHDR and CDR2 SFDVKD come from the germline V gene. Trimming cost V 4 bases and J 3 bases; bases outside gene matches: 6. The CDR3 loop is CATSDPASGNYNEQFF. The CDR3 DNA reads TGTGCCACCAGTGACCCCGCTAGCGGGAACTACAATGAGCAGTTCTTC.

The rearrangement links TRBV5-1 to TRBJ1-4; maybe TRBD1 (5 bases). The CDR3 spans 14 residues. V shed 0 bases and J shed 8 bases, with 11 bases lying between them. The germline V gene encodes CDR1 SGHRS and CDR2 YFSETQ. CDR3 coding DNA: TGCGCCAGCAGCTTGGTGGGGGGTTACGAAAAACTGTTTTTT. This encodes CASSLVGGYEKLFF.

The chain's CDR3 is CAWIFPGDGHEQYF. CDR3 DNA: TGTGCCTGGATTTTTCCGGGGGACGGGCACGAGCAGTACTTC. The chain has TRBV30 and TRBJ2-7; perhaps TRBD2 as D (6 bases). The germline V and J ends were trimmed by 4 bases and 5 bases, with 18 bases remaining between them. The CDR3 sequence is 14 residues long. Germline-derived CDR1 and CDR2 are GTSNPN and SVGIG (reference sequence).

In this sample, this clone turned up a few times. The chain uses TRBV5-1 and TRBJ2-2; 8 nucleotides match TRBD2. CDR1 is SGHRS and CDR2 is YFSETQ in the germline V gene. J gave up 6 bases and V 6 bases, and 7 bases lay outside the gene matches. The CDR3 runs to 14 residues. Written as DNA, the CDR3 is TGCGCCAGCACCCTTAGCGGGGTGGCCGGGGAGCTGTTTTTT. It translates to CASTLSGVAGELFF.

The table lists this clone with a few counts. V usage is TRBV7-9 and J usage is TRBJ1-4, with D perhaps matching TRBD1 (5 bases). The V end lost 1 base, the J end lost 7 bases, and 10 bases lay between the germline ends. The CDR3 is 14 residues long. CDR1 SEHNR and CDR2 FQNEAQ come from the germline V gene (reference sequence). The CDR3 is CASSLVGVSEKLFF. For the CDR3, the DNA is TGTGCCAGCAGCTTAGTAGGGGTTTCTGAAAAACTGTTTTTT.

V usage is TRBV6-5 and J usage is TRBJ2-7, with D possibly being TRBD1 (5 bases). The CDR3 covers 14 residues. From germline, CDR1 is MNHEY and CDR2 SVGAGI. Trimming left V 6 bases short and J 0 bases short, with 12 bases between. The CDR3 reads CASRRTLYSYEQYF. In nucleotides, the CDR3 is TGTGCCAGCAGGAGGACACTATACTCCTACGAGCAGTACTTC.